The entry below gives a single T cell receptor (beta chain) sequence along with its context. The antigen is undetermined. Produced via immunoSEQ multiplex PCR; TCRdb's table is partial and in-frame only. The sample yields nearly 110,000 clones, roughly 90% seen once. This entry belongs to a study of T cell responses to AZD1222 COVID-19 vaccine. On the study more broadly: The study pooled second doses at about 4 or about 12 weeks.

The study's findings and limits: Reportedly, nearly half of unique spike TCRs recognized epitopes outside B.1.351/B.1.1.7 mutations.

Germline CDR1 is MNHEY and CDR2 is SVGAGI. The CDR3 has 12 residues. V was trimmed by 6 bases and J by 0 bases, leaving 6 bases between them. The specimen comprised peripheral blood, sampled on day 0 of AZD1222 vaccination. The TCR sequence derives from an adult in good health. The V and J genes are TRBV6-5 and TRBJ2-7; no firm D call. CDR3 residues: CASRPSSYEQYF. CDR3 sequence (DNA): TGTGCCAGCAGGCCGAGCTCCTACGAGCAGTACTTC.